This T cell receptor (beta chain) was captured in a study of T cell changes during pregnancy in multiple sclerosis. The CDR3 length is 15 residues. The V and J ends lost 3 bases and 0 bases respectively, with 9 bases between them. Germline lookup yields CDR1 KGHSH and CDR2 LQKENI. Method: immunoSEQ multiplex PCR; TCRdb's copy keeps in-frame clones and lacks some. Here the sample spans 42,000 or so clones, 90% to 95% being singletons. This clone was counted a single time. The sequence derives from a female donor with multiple sclerosis, enrolled in a pregnancy study. The source was CD4+ T cells from peripheral blood mononuclear cells, collected after pregnancy. The chain is built from TRBV18 and TRBJ1-3; unclear D gene. The CDR3 sequence is CASSPAGDSGNTIYF. DNA for the CDR3: TGTGCCAGCTCACCTGCGGGAGACTCTGGAAACACCATATATTTT.